The present T cell receptor beta chain was sequenced within a study of low-dose radiotherapy and immunotherapy resistance in tumors. Study-wide background: Intravenous ipilimumab 1 mg/kg every six weeks was given with nivolumab 240 mg every two weeks.

Time point in this sample: before trial treatment. Advanced solid tumors lacking tumor-infiltrating lymphocytes characterized eligible patients. First-strand cDNA relied on TRAV- and TRBV-specific primers spanning alpha and beta chains. With a V-primer adapter and a constant-region primer, TCRs were amplified for about 20 PCR cycles. A single record per CDR3 protein comes from TCRdb applying MiXCR to the reads. The sample records about 64,000 distinct CDR3 sequences, about 25% being singletons. The CDR3 runs to 15 residues. Trimming took off 6 bases at V and 7 bases at J, with 16 bases between the two ends. From germline, CDR1 is ENHRY and CDR2 SYGVKD. There are a few counts of this clonotype.

This material consisted of PBMCs, taken before treatment. The J gene is TRBJ1-6, the V gene TRBV10-3; TRBD1 is a possible D gene (6 bases). The sequence was obtained from a male donor with rectosigmoid adenocarcinoma. The CDR3 DNA is TGTGCCATCAGGGGGGAGGGGGGGTGGAATTCACCCCTCCACTTT. Encoded protein: CAIRGEGGWNSPLHF.